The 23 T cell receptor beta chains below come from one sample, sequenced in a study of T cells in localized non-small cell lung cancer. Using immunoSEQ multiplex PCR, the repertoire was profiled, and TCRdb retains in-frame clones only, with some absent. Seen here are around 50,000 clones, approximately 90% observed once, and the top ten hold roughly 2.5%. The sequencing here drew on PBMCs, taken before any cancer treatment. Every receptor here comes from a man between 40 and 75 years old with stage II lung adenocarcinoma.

The CDR3 spells CASSELSEVRFYGYTF. CDR3 nucleotide sequence: TGCGCCAGCAGTGAGTTAAGCGAAGTGAGATTCTATGGCTACACCTTC. The chain recombines TRBV10-2 with TRBJ1-2; D not certain. Germline CDR1 and CDR2: WSHSY and SAAADI. The CDR3 has 16 residues. Trimming shortened V by 1 base and J by 4 bases, and 16 bases separated the two germline ends.

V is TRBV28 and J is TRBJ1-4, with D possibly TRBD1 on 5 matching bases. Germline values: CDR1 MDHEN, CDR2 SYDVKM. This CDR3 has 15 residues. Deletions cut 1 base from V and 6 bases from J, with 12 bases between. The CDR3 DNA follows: TGTGCCAGCAGTTTATCGCGCGGGACGGATGAAAAACTGTTTTTT. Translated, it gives CASSLSRGTDEKLFF.

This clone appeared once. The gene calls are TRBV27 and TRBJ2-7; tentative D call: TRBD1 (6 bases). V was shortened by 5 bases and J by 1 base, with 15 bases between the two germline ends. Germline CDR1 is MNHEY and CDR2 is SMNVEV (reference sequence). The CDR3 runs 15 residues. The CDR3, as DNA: TGTGCCAGCAGTCCCTCATTAGACAGGTCCTACGAGCAGTACGTC. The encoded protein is CASSPSLDRSYEQYV.

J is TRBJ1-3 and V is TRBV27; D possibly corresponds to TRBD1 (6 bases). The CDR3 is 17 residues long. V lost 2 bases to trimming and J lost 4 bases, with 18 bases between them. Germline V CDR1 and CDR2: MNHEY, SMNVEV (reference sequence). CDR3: CASSLPGTNFGGNTIYF. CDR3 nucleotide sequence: TGTGCCAGCAGTTTACCCGGGACAAACTTTGGAGGAAACACCATATATTTT.

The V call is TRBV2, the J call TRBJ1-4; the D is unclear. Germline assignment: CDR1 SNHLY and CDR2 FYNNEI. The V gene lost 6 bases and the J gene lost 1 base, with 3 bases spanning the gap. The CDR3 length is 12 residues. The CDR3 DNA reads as TGTGCCAGCAGGGGAACTAATGAAAAACTGTTTTTT. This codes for CASRGTNEKLFF.

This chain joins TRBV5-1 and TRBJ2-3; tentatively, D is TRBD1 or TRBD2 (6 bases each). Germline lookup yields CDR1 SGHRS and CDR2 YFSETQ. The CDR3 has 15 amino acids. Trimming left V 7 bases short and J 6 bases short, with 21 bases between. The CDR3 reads CASSRGAGSDDTQYF. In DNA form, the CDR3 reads TGCGCCAGCTCGAGGGGGGCGGGGAGCGATGATACGCAGTATTTT.

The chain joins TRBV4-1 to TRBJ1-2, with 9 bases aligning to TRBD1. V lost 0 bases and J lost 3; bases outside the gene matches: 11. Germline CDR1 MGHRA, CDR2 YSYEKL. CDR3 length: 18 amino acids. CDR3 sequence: CASSQESTGTGRDYGYTF. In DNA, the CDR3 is TGCGCCAGCAGCCAAGAATCGACTGGGACAGGGCGGGACTATGGCTACACCTTC.

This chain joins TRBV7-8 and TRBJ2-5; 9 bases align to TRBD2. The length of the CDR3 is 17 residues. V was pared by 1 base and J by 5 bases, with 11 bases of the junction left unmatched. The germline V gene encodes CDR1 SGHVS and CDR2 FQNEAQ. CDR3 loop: CASSLGLAGPSRETQYF. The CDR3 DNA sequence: TGTGCCAGCAGCTTAGGCCTAGCGGGGCCTTCTCGCGAGACCCAGTACTTC.

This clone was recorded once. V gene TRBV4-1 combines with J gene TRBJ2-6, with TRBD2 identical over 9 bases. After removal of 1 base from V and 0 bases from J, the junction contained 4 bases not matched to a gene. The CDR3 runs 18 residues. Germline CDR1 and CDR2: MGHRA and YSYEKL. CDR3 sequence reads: CASSQVAGVSSGANVLTF. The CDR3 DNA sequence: TGCGCCAGCAGCCAAGTAGCGGGGGTTTCCTCTGGGGCCAACGTCCTGACTTTC.

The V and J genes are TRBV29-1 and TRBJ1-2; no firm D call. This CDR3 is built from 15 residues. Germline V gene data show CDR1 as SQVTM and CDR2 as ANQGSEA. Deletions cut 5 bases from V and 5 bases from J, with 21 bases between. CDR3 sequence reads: CSVLGQDLLGYGYTF. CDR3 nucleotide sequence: TGCAGCGTTTTAGGCCAAGACCTCCTTGGGTATGGCTACACCTTC.

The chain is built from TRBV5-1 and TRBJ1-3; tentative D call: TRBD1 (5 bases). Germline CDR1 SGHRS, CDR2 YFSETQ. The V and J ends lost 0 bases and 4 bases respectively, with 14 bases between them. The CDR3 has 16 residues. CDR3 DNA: TGCGCCAGCAGCTTGGAGGGGTTGAGGAAGGGAAACACCATATATTTT. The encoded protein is CASSLEGLRKGNTIYF.

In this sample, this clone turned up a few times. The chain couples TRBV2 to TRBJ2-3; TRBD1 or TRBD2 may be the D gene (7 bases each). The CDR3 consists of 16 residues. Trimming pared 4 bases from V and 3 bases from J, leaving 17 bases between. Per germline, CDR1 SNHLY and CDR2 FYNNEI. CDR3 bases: TGTGCCAGCAGTGGGGAGGGGGCCTCGTTAACAGATACGCAGTATTTT. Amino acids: CASSGEGASLTDTQYF.

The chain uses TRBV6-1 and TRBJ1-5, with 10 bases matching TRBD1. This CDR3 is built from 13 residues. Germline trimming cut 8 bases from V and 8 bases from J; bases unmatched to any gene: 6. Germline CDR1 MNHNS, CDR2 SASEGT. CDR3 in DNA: TGTGCCAGCGGGGACAGGGGAGAAGAGCCCCAGCATTTT. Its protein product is CASGDRGEEPQHF.

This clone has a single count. Written as DNA, the CDR3 is TGTGCCAGCAGTTTACTTCGGCAGGGGGCGCCCCCCGGGGAGCTGTTTTTT. It is translated as CASSLLRQGAPPGELFF. The chain joins TRBV28 to TRBJ2-2, with TRBD1 matching over 8 bases. V lost 2 bases, J lost 6 bases, and 11 bases stayed unmatched. The CDR3 is 17 amino acids. Germline-derived CDR1 and CDR2 are MDHEN and SYDVKM. The variable domain in full, with the rest retrieved from reference TRBV28 and TRBJ2-2, is DVKVTQSSRYLVKRTGEKVFLECVQDMDHENMFWYRQDPGLGLRLIYFSYDVKMKEKGDIPEGYSVSREKKERFSLILESASTNQTSMYLCASSLLRQGAPPGELFFGEGSRLTVL.

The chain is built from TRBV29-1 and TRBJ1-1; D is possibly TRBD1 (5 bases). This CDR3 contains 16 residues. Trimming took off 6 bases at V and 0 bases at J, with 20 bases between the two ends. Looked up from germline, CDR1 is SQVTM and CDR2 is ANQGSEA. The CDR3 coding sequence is TGCAGCGTGATGGTAGGGGCAGGCCTCATGAACACTGAAGCTTTCTTT. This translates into CSVMVGAGLMNTEAFF.

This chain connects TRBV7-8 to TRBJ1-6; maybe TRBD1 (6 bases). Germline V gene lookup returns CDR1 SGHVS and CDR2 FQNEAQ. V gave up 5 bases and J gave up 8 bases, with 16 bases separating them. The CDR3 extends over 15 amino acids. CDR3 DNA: TGTGCCAGCAGCCCCCGCGGGAAGGGGGATTCACCCCTCCACTTT. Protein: CASSPRGKGDSPLHF.

CDR3 coding DNA: TGTGCCAGCAGTGAAAGGGCAGGGAGGACAGGTCAGCCCCAGCATTTT. Its protein product is CASSERAGRTGQPQHF. The gene calls are TRBV2 and TRBJ1-5; TRBD1 aligns across 7 bases. Germline V lookup: CDR1 SNHLY, CDR2 FYNNEI. The CDR3 is 16 residues long. With 2 bases clipped from V and 6 bases from J, the junction kept 10 bases outside the gene matches.

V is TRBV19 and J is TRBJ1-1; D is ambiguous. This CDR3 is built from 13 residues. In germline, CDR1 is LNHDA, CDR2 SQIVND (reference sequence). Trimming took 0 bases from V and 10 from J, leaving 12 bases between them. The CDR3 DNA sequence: TGTGCCAGTAGTATAGAAACACCGCGGGGAGCTTTCTTT. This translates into CASSIETPRGAFF.

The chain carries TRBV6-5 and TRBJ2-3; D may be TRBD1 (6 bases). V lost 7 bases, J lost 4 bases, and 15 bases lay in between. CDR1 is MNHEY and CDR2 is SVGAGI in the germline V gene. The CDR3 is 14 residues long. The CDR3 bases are TGTGCCAGCAAAAACAGGGCTTATGCAGATACGCAGTATTTT. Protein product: CASKNRAYADTQYF.

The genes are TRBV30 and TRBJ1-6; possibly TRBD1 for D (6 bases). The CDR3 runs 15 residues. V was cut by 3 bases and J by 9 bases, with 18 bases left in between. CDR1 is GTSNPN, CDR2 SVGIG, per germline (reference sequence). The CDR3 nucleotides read TGTGCCTGGAGGGCCGGGGGGGGCGAGAGTTCACCCCTCCACTTT. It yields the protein CAWRAGGGESSPLHF.

As DNA, the CDR3 is TGCGCCAGCAGCTCTTACAGGGGGATGGACACCGGGGAGCTGTTTTTT. Its translation is CASSSYRGMDTGELFF. The chain couples TRBV5-1 to TRBJ2-2; 8 positions match TRBD1. V dropped 3 bases and J dropped 3; count of bases not matched to a gene: 7. Looked up from germline, CDR1 is SGHRS and CDR2 is YFSETQ. The CDR3 is 16 residues long.

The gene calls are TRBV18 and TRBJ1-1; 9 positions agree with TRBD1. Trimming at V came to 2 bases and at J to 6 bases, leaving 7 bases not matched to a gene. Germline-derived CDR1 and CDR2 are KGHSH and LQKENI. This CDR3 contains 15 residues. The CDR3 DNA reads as TGTGCCAGCTCACCAAAGACAGGGGGGAATTCTGAAGCTTTCTTT. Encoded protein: CASSPKTGGNSEAFF.

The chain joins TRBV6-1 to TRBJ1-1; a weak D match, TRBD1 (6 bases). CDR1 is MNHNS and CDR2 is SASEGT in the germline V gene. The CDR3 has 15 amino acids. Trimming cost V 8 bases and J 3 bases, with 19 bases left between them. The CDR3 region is CASQDSPARHTEAFF. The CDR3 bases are TGTGCCAGCCAGGACAGCCCAGCAAGGCACACTGAAGCTTTCTTT.